This T cell receptor beta chain was sequenced during a study of control samples from healthy donors and cancer patients. Profiled with immunoSEQ multiplex PCR; TCRdb holds only in-frame clones, not every one. The data contain about 130,000 clones, approximately 92% of them singletons. The trim removed 0 bases at V and 3 bases at J, leaving 2 bases unmatched. The CDR3 runs to 15 residues. Germline-derived CDR1 and CDR2 are LGHNA and YSLEER. The sequence came from an older man with head and neck cancer. Input material: PBMCs. This chain joins TRBV4-3 and TRBJ2-7, with 10 nucleotides matching TRBD2. The CDR3 DNA is TGCGCCAGCAGCCAAGAGCCTAGCGGGAGCTACGAGCAGTACTTC. Its protein is CASSQEPSGSYEQYF.